This T cell receptor (beta chain) derives from a study of blood T cell repertoires in COVID-19. Study-wide background: Spain, Italy and the United States supplied samples that represented acute and convalescent COVID-19. T cells, B-cell-depleted T cells, or PBMCs provided the cDNA or gDNA that served as material.

The method was immunoSEQ multiplex PCR; TCRdb's version includes in-frame clones alone and lacks a portion of them. The sample holds about 300,000 clones, roughly 89% seen once. Germline values: CDR1 SGHNT, CDR2 YYREEE (reference sequence). V lost 4 bases, J lost 2 bases, and 8 bases stayed unmatched. CDR3 length: 15 amino acids. The Seattle patients, enrolled during active infection, were followed longitudinally. The rearrangement uses TRBV5-4 and TRBJ2-7, with 8 nucleotides matching TRBD1. Material: peripheral blood. The clonotype was recovered from a woman in her twenties or thirties with COVID-19, enrolled during active disease. CDR3 amino acids: CASSPQTGAAYEQYF. Here the CDR3 DNA reads TGTGCCAGCAGCCCGCAGACAGGGGCCGCCTACGAGCAGTACTTC.